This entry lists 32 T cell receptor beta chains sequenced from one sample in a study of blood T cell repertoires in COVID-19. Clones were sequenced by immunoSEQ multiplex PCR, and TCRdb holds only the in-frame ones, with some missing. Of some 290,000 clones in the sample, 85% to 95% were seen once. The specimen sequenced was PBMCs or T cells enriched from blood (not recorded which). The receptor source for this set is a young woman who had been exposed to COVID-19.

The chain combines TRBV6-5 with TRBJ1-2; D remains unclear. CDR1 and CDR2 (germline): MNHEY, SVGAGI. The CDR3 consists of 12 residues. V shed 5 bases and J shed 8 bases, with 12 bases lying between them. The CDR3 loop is CASSPSRGGYTF. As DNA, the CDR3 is TGTGCCAGCAGTCCATCGAGAGGGGGCTACACCTTC.

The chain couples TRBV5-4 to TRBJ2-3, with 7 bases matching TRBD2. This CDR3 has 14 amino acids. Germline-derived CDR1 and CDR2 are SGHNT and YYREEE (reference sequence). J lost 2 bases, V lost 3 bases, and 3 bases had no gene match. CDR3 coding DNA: TGTGCCAGCAGCTACGGACTAGTCACAGATACGCAGTATTTT. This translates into CASSYGLVTDTQYF.

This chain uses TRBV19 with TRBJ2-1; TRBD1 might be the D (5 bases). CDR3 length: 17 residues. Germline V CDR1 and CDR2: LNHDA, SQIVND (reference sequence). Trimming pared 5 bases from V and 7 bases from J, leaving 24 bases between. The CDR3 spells CASSRFLTVPSENEQFF. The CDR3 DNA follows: TGTGCCAGTAGTCGATTCCTGACAGTCCCTTCTGAGAATGAGCAGTTCTTC.

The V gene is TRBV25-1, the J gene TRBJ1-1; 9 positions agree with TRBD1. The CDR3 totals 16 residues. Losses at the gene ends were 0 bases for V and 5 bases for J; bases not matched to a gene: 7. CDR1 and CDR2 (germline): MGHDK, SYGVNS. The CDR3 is CASSEYPDRGETEAFF. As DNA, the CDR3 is TGTGCCAGCAGTGAATATCCGGACAGGGGAGAAACTGAAGCTTTCTTT.

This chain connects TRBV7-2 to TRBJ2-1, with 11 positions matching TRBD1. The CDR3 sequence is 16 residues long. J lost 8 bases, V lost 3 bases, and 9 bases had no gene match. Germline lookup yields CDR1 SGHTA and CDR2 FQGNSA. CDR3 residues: CASSLVRTGGGDEQFF. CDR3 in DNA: TGTGCCAGCAGCTTGGTCCGGACAGGGGGCGGCGATGAGCAGTTCTTC. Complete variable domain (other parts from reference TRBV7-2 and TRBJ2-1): GAGVSQSPSNKVTEKGKDVELRCDPISGHTALYWYRQSLGQGLEFLIYFQGNSAPDKSGLPSDRFSAERTGGSVSTLTIQRTQQEDSAVYLCASSLVRTGGGDEQFFGPGTRLTVL.

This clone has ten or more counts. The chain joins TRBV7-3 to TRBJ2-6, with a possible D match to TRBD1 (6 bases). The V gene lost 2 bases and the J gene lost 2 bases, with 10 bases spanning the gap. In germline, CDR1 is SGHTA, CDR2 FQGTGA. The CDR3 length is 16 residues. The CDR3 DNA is TGTGCCAGCAGCTTAGGCCCAGGGGCTGGGGCCAACGTCCTGACTTTC. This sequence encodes CASSLGPGAGANVLTF.

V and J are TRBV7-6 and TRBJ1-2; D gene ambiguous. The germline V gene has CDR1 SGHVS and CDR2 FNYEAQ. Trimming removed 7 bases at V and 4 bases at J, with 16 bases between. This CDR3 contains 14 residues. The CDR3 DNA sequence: TGTGCCAGCACCTCGTTAGCGGAAGTCTATGGCTACACCTTC. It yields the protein CASTSLAEVYGYTF.

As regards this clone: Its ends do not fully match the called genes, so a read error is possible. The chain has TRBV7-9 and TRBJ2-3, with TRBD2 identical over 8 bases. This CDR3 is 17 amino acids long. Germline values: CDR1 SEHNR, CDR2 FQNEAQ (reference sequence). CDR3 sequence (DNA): TGTGCCAGCAGCTACAAATTCCGGACTAGCCGCACTGATACGCAGTATTTT. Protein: CASSYKFRTSRTDTQYF.

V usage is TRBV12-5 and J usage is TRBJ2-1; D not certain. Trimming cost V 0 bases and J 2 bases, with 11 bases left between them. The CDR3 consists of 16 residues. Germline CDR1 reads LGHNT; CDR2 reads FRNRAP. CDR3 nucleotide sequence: TGTGCTAGTGGTTTGGTAATAGCAACCGCCTACAATGAGCAGTTCTTC. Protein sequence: CASGLVIATAYNEQFF.

CDR3 sequence (DNA): TGTGCCAGTAGTTGGGACAGGGGAATGAACACTGAAGCTTTCTTT. This sequence encodes CASSWDRGMNTEAFF. The chain joins TRBV19 to TRBJ1-1, with 10 bases aligning to TRBD1. The CDR3 has 15 residues. V shed 5 bases and J 0 bases; nucleotides not matched to a gene: 3. CDR1 LNHDA and CDR2 SQIVND come from the germline V gene (reference sequence).

For the CDR3, the DNA is TGTGCCAGCAGCCCGCAGAGGCAGGGGGCATTCACTGAAGCTTTCTTT. As protein: CASSPQRQGAFTEAFF. The chain combines TRBV11-1 with TRBJ1-1; TRBD1 aligns across 8 bases. This CDR3 is 16 amino acids long. From germline, CDR1 is SGHAT and CDR2 FQDESV (reference sequence). V shed 5 bases and J 4 bases; nucleotides not matched to a gene: 12.

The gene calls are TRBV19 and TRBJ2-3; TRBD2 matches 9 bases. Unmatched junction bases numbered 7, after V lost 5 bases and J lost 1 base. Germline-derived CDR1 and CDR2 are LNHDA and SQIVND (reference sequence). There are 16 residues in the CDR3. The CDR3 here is CASSPERGARTDTQYF. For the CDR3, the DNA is TGTGCCAGTAGTCCTGAGCGGGGGGCTCGCACAGATACGCAGTATTTT. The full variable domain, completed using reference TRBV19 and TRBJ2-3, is DGGITQSPKYLFRKEGQNVTLSCEQNLNHDAMYWYRQDPGQGLRLIYYSQIVNDFQKGDIAEGYSVSREKKESFPLTVTSAQKNPTAFYLCASSPERGARTDTQYFGPGTRLTVL.

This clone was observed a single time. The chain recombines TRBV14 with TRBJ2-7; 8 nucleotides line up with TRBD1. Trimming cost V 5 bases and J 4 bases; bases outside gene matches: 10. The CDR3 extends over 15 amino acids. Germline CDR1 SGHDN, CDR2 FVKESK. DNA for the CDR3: TGTGCCAGCAGCGACGGACAGGGTGGATGGTACGAGCAGTACTTC. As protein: CASSDGQGGWYEQYF.

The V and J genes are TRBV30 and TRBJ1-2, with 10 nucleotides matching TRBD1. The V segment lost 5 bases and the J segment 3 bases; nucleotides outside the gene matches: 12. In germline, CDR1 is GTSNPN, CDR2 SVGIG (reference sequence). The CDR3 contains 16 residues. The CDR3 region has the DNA TGTGCCTGGCTGAGCCGGGACAGGGGATGGCACTATGGCTACACCTTC. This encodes CAWLSRDRGWHYGYTF.

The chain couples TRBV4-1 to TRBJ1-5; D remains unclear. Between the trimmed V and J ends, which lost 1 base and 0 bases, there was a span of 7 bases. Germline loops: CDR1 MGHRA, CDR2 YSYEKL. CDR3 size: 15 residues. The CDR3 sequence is CASSQGTPSNQPQHF. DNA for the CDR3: TGCGCCAGCAGCCAAGGCACACCTAGCAATCAGCCCCAGCATTTT.

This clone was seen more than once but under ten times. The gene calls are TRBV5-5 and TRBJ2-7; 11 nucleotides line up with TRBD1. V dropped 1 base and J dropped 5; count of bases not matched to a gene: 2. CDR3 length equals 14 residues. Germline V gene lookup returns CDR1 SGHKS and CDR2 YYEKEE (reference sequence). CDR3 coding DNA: TGTGCCAGCAGCTTGTGGACAGGGGGCCACGAGCAGTACTTC. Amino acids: CASSLWTGGHEQYF.

CDR3 DNA sequence: TGTGCCAGCAGTTTGTACAGCGGGGGGTATTACACAGATACGCAGTATTTT. This gives the protein CASSLYSGGYYTDTQYF. The V gene is TRBV3-1 (or the pseudogene TRBV3-2), the J gene TRBJ2-3, with TRBD2 identical over 9 bases. The CDR3 is 17 amino acids. V lost 6 bases to trimming and J lost 2 bases; unmatched junction nucleotides: 12. The germline V gene encodes CDR1 LGHDT and CDR2 YNNKEL (reference sequence).

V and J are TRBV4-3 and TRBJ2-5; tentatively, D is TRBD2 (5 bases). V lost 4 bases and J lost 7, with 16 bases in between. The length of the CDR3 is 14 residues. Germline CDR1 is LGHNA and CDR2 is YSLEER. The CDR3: CASSPDSGWVTQYF. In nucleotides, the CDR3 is TGCGCCAGCAGCCCGGACTCGGGCTGGGTGACCCAGTACTTC.

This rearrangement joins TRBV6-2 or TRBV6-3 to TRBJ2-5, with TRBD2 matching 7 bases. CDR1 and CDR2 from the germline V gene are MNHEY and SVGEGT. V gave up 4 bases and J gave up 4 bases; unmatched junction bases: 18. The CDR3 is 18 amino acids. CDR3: CASSSSIAWAREGETQYF. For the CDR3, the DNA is TGTGCCAGCAGTTCCTCGATTGCGTGGGCTAGGGAGGGAGAGACCCAGTACTTC.

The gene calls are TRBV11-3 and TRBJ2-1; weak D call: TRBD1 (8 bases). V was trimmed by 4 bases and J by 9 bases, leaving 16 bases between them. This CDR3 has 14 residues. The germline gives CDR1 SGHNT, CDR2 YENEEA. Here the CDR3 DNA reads TGTGCCAGCAGCTCGGACAGGGAGGGGGTTGAGCAGTTCTTC. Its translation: CASSSDREGVEQFF.

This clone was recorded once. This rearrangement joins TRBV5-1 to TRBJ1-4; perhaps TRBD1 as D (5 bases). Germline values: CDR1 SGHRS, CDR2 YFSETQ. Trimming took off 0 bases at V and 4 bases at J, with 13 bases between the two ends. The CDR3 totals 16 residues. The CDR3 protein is CASSLEVPGLNEKLFF. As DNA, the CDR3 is TGCGCCAGCAGCTTGGAAGTGCCGGGACTTAATGAAAAACTGTTTTTT.

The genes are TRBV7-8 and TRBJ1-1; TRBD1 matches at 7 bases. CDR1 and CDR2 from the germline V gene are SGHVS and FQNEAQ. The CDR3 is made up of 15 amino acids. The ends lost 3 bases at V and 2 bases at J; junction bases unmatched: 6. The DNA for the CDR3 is TGTGCCAGCAGCTTTACAACAGGGGTCAACACTGAAGCTTTCTTT. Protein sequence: CASSFTTGVNTEAFF.

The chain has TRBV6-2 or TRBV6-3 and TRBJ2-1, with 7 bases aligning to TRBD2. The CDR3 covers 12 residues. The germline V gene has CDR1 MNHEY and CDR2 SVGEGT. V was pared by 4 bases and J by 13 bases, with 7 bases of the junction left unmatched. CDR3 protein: CASSSRTSVQFF. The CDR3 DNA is TGTGCCAGCAGTTCGAGGACTAGTGTTCAGTTCTTC.

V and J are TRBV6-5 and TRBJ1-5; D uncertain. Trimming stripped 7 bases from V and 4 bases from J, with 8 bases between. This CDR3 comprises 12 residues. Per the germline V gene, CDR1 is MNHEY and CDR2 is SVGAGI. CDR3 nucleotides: TGTGCCAGCAAGCGGGCTAATCAGCCCCAGCATTTT. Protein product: CASKRANQPQHF.

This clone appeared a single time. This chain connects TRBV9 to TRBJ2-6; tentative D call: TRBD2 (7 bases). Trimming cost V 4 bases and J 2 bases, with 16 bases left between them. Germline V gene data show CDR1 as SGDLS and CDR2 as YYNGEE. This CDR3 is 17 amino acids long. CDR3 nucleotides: TGTGCCAGCAGCCATCGAGGGGGGGGCGCTGGGGCCAACGTCCTGACTTTC. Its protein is CASSHRGGGAGANVLTF.

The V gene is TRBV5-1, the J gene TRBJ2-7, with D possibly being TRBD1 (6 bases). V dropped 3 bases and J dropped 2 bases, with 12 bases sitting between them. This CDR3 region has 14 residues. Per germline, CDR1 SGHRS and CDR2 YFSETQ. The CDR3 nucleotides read TGCGCCAGCAGCTGGGGACACGGGACCTACGAGCAGTACTTC. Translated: CASSWGHGTYEQYF. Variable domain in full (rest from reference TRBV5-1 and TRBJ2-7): KAGVTQTPRYLIKTRGQQVTLSCSPISGHRSVSWYQQTPGQGLQFLFEYFSETQRNKGNFPGRFSGRQFSNSRSEMNVSTLELGDSALYLCASSWGHGTYEQYFGPGTRLTVT.

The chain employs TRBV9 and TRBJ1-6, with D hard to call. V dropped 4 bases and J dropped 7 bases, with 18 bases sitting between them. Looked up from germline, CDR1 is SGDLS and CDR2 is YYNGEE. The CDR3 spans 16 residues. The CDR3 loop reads CASSLNPGEKNSPLHF. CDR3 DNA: TGTGCCAGCAGCCTGAATCCGGGAGAGAAAAATTCACCCCTCCACTTT.

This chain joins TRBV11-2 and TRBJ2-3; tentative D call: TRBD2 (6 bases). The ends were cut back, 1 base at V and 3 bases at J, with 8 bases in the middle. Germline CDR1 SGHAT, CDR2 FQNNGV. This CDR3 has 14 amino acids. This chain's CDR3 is CASSLAGETDTQYF. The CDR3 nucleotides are TGTGCCAGCAGCTTAGCGGGGGAGACAGATACGCAGTATTTT.

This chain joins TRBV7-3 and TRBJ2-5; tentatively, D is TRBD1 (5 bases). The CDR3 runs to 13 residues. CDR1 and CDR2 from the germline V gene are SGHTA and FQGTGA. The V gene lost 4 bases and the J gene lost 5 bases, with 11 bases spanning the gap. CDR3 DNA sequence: TGTGCCAGCAGCTACCTGACAGTTGAGACCCAGTACTTC. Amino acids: CASSYLTVETQYF.

DNA for the CDR3: TGTGCCAGCAGTTCAGACACATTCCTCTATGGCTACACCTTC. This gives the protein CASSSDTFLYGYTF. J is TRBJ1-2 and V is TRBV2; D is unresolved. There are 14 residues in the CDR3. CDR1 is SNHLY, CDR2 FYNNEI, per germline. Trimming cost V 5 bases and J 4 bases, with 14 bases left between them.

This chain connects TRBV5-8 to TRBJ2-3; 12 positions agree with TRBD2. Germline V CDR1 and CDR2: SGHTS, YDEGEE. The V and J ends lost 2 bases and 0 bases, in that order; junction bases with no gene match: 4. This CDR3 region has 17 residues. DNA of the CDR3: TGTGCCAGCAGCTTCTGGACTAGCGGGGAGAGCACAGATACGCAGTATTTT. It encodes CASSFWTSGESTDTQYF.

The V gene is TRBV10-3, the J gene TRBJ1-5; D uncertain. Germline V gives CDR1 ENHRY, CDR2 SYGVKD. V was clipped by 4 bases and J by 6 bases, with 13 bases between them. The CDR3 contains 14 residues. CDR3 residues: CAISVIAGGQPQHF. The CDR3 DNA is TGTGCCATCAGTGTAATTGCGGGCGGTCAGCCCCAGCATTTT.